This T cell receptor (beta chain) emerged from a study of post-analysis software for immune sequencing data. Researchers reported that TCR beta cDNA libraries carried unique molecular identifiers. TCRdb reprocessed the PCR reads with MiXCR, giving one entry per CDR3 protein. The repertoire holds roughly 800,000 distinct CDR3 sequences, 46% seen once, with roughly 4.9% in the top ten. Germline values: CDR1 SQVTM, CDR2 ANQGSEA. The V end was cut by 6 bases, the J end by 11 bases, with 25 bases between. This CDR3 is 14 amino acids long. General study findings and limits: Same-batch preparations were strongly co-clustered by F measure. Roughly 5 TRBV segments, TRBV5-6, TRBV5-1 and TRBV20-1 among them, were found more frequent in patients than controls.

To note about this clonotype: Its specificity is not known.

The sequence came from a girl between 5 and 17 years old with multiple sclerosis. What was sequenced was blood. The chain carries TRBV29-1 and TRBJ2-5; D is perhaps TRBD1 (7 bases). The CDR3 is CSVGPGKGAREQYF. CDR3 coding DNA: TGCAGCGTAGGCCCAGGGAAGGGGGCTCGGGAGCAGTACTTC. The whole variable domain, filled in from reference TRBV29-1 and TRBJ2-5, reads SAVISQKPSRDICQRGTSLTIQCQVDSQVTMMFWYRQQPGQSLTLIATANQGSEATYESGFVIDKFPISRPNLTFSTLTVSNMSPEDSSIYLCSVGPGKGAREQYFGPGTRLLVL.